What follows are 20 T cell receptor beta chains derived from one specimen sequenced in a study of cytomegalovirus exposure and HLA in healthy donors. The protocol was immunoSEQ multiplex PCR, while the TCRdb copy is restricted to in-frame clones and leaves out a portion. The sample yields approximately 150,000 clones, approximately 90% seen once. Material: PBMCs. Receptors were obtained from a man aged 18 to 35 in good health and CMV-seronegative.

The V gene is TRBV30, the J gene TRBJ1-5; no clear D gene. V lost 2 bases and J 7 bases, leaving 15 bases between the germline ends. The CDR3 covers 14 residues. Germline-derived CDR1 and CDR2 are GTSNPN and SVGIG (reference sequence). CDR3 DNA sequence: TGTGCCTGGAGTTTTGCGGGGTTAGGACAGCCCCAGCATTTT. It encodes CAWSFAGLGQPQHF.

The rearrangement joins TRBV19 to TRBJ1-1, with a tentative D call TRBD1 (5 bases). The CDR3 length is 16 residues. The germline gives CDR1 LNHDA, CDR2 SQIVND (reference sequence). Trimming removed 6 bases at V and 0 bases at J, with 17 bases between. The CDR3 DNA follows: TGTGCCAGTAGCAGGGACTGGGAAGGTCTGAACACTGAAGCTTTCTTT. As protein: CASSRDWEGLNTEAFF.

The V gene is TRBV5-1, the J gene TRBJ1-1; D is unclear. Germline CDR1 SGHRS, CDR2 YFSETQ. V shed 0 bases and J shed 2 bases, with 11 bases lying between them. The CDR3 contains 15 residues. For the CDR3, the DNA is TGCGCCAGCAGCTTGGGTCCCGCGGGAAACACTGAAGCTTTCTTT. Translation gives CASSLGPAGNTEAFF.

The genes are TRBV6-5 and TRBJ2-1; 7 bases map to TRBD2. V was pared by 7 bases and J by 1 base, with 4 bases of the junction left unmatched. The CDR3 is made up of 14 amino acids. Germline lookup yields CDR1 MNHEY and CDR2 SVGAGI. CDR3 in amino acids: CASNERESYNEQFF. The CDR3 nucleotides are TGTGCCAGCAACGAGCGGGAATCCTACAATGAGCAGTTCTTC.

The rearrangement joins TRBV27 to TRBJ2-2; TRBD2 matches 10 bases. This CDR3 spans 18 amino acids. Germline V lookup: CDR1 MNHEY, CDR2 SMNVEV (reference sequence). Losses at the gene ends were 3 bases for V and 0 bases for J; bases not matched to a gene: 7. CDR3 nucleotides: TGTGCCAGCAGTTTCTCTAGCGGGAGCTACGCGAACACCGGGGAGCTGTTTTTT. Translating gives CASSFSSGSYANTGELFF.

CDR3: CASSRSGIPCEQYV. For the CDR3, the DNA is TGTGCCAGCAGCAGGAGCGGGATTCCGTGCGAGCAGTACGTC. The chain couples TRBV21-1 to TRBJ2-7; the DNA was not compared with TRBD2, the D call given in the table. TRBV21-1 is a documented pseudogene. The CDR3 runs to 14 residues.

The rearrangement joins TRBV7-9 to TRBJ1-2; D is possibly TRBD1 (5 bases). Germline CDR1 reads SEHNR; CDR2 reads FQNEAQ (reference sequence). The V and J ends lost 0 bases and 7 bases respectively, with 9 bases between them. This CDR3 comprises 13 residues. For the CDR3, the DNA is TGTGCCAGCAGCTTAGCAGGGGCGACTGGCTACACCTTC. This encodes CASSLAGATGYTF.

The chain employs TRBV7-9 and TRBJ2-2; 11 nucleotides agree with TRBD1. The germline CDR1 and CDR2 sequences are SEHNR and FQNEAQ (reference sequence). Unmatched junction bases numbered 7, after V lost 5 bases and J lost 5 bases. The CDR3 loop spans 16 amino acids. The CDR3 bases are TGTGCCAGCAGCCGGACAGGGGGCGAAAGGACCGGGGAGCTGTTTTTT. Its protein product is CASSRTGGERTGELFF.

As DNA, the CDR3 is TGTGCCAGCAATAGAGACACAGATACGCAGTATTTT. Protein: CASNRDTDTQYF. V is TRBV28 and J is TRBJ2-3; D is undetermined. The CDR3 is made up of 12 amino acids. CDR1 is MDHEN, CDR2 SYDVKM, per germline. Trimming stripped 7 bases from V and 2 bases from J, with 7 bases between.

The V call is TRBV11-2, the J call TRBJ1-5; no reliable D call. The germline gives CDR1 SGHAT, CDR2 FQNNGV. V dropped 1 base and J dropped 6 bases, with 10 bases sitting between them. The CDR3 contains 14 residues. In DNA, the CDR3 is TGTGCCAGCAGCTTAGGCCGGGGAGGTCAGCCCCAGCATTTT. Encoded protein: CASSLGRGGQPQHF.

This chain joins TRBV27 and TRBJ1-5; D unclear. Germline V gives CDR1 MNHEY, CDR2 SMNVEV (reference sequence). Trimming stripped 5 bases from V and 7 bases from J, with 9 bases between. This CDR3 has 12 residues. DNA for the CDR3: TGTGCCAGCAGTACCTACAGCCAGCCCCAGCATTTT. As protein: CASSTYSQPQHF.

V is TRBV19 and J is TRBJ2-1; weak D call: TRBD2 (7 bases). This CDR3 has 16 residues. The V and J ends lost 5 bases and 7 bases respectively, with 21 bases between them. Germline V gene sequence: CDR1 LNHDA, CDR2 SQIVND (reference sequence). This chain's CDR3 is CASSPGGAPKGNEQFF. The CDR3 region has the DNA TGTGCCAGTAGTCCTGGGGGGGCCCCGAAAGGGAATGAGCAGTTCTTC.

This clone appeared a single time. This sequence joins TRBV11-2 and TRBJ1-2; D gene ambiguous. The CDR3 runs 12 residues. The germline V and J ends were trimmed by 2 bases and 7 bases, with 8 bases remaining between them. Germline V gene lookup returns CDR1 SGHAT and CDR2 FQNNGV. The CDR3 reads CASSLRHSGYTF. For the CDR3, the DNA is TGTGCCAGCAGCTTACGTCACAGTGGCTACACCTTC.

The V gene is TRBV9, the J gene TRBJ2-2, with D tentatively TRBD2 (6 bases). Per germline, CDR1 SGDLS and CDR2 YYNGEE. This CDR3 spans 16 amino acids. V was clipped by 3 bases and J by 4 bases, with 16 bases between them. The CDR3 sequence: CASSGTITPSTGELFF. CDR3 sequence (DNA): TGTGCCAGCAGCGGGACTATTACCCCGAGCACCGGGGAGCTGTTTTTT.

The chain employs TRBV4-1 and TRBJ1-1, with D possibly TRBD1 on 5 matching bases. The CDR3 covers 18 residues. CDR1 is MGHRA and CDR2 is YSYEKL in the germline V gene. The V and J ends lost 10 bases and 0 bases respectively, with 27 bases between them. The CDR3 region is CATREGSVAVNMNTEAFF. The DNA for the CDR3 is TGCGCCACCAGGGAGGGGAGCGTGGCAGTTAACATGAACACTGAAGCTTTCTTT.

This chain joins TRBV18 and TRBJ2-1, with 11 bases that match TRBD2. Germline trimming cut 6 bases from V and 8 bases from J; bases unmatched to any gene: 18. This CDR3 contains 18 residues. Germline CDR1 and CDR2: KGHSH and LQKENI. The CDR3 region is CASSPQPPTSGGPHEQFF. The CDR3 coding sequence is TGTGCCAGCTCCCCGCAACCCCCAACTAGCGGGGGACCCCATGAGCAGTTCTTC.

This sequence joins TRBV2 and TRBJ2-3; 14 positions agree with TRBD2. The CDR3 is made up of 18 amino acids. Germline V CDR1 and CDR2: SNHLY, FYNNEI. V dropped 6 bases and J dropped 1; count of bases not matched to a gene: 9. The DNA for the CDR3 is TGTGCCAGCAGCACCGGACTAGCGGGGGGCGAACGCACAGATACGCAGTATTTT. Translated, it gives CASSTGLAGGERTDTQYF.

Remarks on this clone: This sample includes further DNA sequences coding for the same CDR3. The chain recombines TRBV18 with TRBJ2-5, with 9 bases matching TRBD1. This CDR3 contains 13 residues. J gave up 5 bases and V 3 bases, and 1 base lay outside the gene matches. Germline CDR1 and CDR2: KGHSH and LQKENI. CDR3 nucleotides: TGTGCCAGCTCACCTGGGACAGGGGAGACCCAGTACTTC. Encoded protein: CASSPGTGETQYF.

CDR3 protein: CASNLLAGLLDTQYF. CDR3 sequence (DNA): TGTGCCAGCAACCTACTAGCGGGACTTTTGGATACGCAGTATTTT. The chain carries TRBV7-2 and TRBJ2-3; 10 bases map to TRBD2. Germline CDR1 is SGHTA and CDR2 is FQGNSA. The CDR3 totals 15 residues. V gave up 7 bases and J gave up 6 bases; unmatched junction bases: 10.

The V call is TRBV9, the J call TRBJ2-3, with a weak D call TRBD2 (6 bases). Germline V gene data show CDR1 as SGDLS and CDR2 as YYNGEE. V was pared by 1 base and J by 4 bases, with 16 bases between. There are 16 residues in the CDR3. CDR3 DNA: TGTGCCAGCAGCGTATTTTCGGCAGGAGGGGCAGATACGCAGTATTTT. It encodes CASSVFSAGGADTQYF.